This T cell receptor beta chain comes out of a study of blood T cell repertoires in COVID-19. The overall study: COVID-19 samples from acute and convalescent phases originated in the United States, Italy and Spain.

The CDR3 covers 14 residues. In germline, CDR1 is LGHDT, CDR2 YNNKEL (reference sequence). Trimming removed 0 bases at V and 1 base at J, with 7 bases between. Sequencing was performed with immunoSEQ multiplex PCR; in TCRdb, only in-frame clones are kept and a portion is missing. The repertoire holds 200,000 to 250,000 clones, with 84% as singletons. The origin of this receptor is a woman in her thirties or forties who had recovered from COVID-19. The chain is built from TRBV3-1 (or the pseudogene TRBV3-2) and TRBJ2-7; TRBD2 might be the D (5 bases). The material sequenced was PBMCs or T cells enriched from blood (not recorded which). The CDR3 DNA is TGTGCCAGCAGCCAAGATCAGCGGTCCTACGAGCAGTACTTC. This translates into CASSQDQRSYEQYF.